Sequencing of this TCR beta chain was carried out in a study of blood T cell repertoires in COVID-19. Study as a whole: Researchers got acute and convalescent COVID-19 samples from the United States, Italy and Spain.

Sequencing was performed with immunoSEQ multiplex PCR; in TCRdb, only in-frame clones are kept and a portion is missing. The table has fewer than 100,000 clones, roughly 91% seen once; the top ten hold about 2%. The length of the CDR3 is 15 residues. Trimming cost V 1 base and J 0 bases, with 7 bases left between them. Per germline, CDR1 SGHDN and CDR2 FVKESK. V usage is TRBV14 and J usage is TRBJ2-1; maybe TRBD2 (5 bases). The source of this sequence is a woman in her 50s in a cohort sampled during active COVID-19. What was sequenced was peripheral blood. In DNA form, the CDR3 reads TGTGCCAGCAGCCAAGTTGGGAGCTCCTACAATGAGCAGTTCTTC. Protein sequence: CASSQVGSSYNEQFF.